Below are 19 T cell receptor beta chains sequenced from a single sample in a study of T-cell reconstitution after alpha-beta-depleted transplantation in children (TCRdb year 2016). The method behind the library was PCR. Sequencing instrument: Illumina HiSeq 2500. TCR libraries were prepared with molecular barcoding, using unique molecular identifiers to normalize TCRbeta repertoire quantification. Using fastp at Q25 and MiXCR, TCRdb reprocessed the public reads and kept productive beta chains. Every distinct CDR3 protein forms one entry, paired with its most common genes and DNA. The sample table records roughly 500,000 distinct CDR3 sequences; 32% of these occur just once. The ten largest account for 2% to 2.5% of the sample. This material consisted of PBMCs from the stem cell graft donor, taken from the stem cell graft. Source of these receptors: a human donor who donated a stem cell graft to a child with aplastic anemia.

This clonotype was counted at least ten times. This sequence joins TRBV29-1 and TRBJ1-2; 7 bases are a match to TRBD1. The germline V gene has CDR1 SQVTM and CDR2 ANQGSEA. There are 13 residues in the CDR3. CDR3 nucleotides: TGCAGTGCCAGGACAGGTACTAACTATGGCTACACCTTC. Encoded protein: CSARTGTNYGYTF.

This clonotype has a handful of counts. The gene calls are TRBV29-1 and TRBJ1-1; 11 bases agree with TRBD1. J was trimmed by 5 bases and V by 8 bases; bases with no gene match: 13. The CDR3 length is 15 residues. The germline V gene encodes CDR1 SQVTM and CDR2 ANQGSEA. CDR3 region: CSSFGYGQGATEAFF. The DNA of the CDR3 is TGCAGCTCCTTCGGCTATGGACAGGGGGCTACTGAAGCTTTCTTT.

The CDR3 region has the DNA TGCAGCGTATCACAGGGAATTAATCATGGCTACACCTTC. Protein sequence: CSVSQGINHGYTF. The V call is TRBV29-1, the J call TRBJ1-2; D possibly corresponds to TRBD1 (6 bases). V lost 6 bases to trimming and J lost 6 bases, with 17 bases between them. Germline CDR1 reads SQVTM; CDR2 reads ANQGSEA. This CDR3 is 13 amino acids long. The full variable domain, in which reference TRBV29-1 and TRBJ1-2 provide the parts outside the CDR3, is SAVISQKPSRDICQRGTSLTIQCQVDSQVTMMFWYRQQPGQSLTLIATANQGSEATYESGFVIDKFPISRPNLTFSTLTVSNMSPEDSSIYLCSVSQGINHGYTFGSGTRLTVV.

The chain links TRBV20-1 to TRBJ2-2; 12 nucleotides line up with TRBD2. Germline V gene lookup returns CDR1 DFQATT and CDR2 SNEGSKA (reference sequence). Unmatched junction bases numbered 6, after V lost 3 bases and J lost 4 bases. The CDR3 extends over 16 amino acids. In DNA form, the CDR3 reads TGCAGTGCTAGTCGGGGACTAGCGGGTTTCACCGGGGAGCTGTTTTTT. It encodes CSASRGLAGFTGELFF.

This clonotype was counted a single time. Here the CDR3 reads CASSQPGGRQPQHF. The CDR3 DNA follows: TGCGCCAGCAGTCAGCCAGGGGGCAGGCAGCCCCAGCATTTT. V gene TRBV23-1 combines with J gene TRBJ1-5; 8 nucleotides agree with TRBD1. TRBV23-1 is an ORF for which the function is uncertain. The CDR3 contains 14 residues. Trimming took 3 bases from V and 7 from J; bases not matched to a gene: 5.

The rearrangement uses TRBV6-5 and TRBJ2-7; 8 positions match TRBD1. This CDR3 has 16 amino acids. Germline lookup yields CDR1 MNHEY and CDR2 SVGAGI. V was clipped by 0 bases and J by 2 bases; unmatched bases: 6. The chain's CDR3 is CASSYSLQGGAYEQYF. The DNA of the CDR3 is TGTGCCAGCAGTTACTCCCTACAGGGGGGAGCCTACGAGCAGTACTTC.

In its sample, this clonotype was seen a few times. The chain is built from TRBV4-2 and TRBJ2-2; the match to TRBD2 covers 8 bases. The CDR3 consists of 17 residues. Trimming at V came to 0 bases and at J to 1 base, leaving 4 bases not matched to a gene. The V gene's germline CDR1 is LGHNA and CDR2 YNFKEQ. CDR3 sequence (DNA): TGTGCCAGCAGCCAAGATGGGGCGGGAGGGAACACCGGGGAGCTGTTTTTT. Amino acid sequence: CASSQDGAGGNTGELFF.

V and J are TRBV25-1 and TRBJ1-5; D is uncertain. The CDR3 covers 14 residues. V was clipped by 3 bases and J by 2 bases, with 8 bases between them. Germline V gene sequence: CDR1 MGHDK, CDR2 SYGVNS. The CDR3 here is CASSDGSGNQPQHF. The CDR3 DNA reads TGTGCCAGCAGTGATGGTTCGGGCAATCAGCCCCAGCATTTT.

The CDR3 sequence: CASSLTGVGAKNIQYF. DNA for the CDR3: TGTGCCAGCAGCTTAACAGGGGTTGGAGCCAAAAACATTCAGTACTTC. This chain joins TRBV7-9 and TRBJ2-4, with 7 bases lining up with TRBD1. Germline CDR1 is SEHNR and CDR2 is FQNEAQ (reference sequence). The V gene end was trimmed by 2 bases and the J gene end by 0 bases; junction bases not matched to a gene: 4. The CDR3 covers 16 residues.

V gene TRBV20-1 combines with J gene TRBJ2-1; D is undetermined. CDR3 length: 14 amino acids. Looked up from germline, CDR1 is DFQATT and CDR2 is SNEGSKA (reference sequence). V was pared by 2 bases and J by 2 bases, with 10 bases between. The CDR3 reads CSARNAWPYNEQFF. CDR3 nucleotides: TGCAGTGCTAGAAACGCGTGGCCCTACAATGAGCAGTTCTTC.

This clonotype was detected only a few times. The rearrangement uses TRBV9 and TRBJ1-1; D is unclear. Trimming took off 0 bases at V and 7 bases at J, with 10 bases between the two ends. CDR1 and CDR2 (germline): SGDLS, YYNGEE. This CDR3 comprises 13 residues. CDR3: CASSVVGSFEAFF. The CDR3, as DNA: TGTGCCAGCAGCGTAGTCGGATCTTTTGAAGCTTTCTTT.

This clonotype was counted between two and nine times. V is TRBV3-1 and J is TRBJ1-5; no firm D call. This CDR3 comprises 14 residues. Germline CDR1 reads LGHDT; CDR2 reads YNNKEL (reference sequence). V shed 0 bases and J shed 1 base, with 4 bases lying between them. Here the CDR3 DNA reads TGTGCCAGCAGCCAAGAACTCAGCAATCAGCCCCAGCATTTT. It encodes CASSQELSNQPQHF.

The CDR3 here is CSARGPRRAGGPLSYEQYF. In nucleotides, the CDR3 is TGCAGTGCTAGAGGGCCCCGAAGAGCGGGAGGCCCGCTCTCCTACGAGCAGTACTTC. The chain links TRBV20-1 to TRBJ2-7, with TRBD2 identical over 9 bases. The CDR3 sequence is 19 residues long. With V trimmed by 1 base and J by 0 bases, 16 bases remained unmatched. Germline CDR1 DFQATT, CDR2 SNEGSKA (reference sequence).

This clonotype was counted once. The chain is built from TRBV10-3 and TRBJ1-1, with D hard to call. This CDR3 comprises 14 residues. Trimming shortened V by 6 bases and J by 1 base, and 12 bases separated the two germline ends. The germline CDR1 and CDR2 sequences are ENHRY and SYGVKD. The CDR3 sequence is CAIRTENRNTEAFF. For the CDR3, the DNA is TGTGCCATCAGGACCGAGAACCGGAACACTGAAGCTTTCTTT.

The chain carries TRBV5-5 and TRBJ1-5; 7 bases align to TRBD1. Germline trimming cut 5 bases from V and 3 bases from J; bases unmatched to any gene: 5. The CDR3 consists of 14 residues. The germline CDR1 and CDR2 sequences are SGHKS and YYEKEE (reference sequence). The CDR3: CASSNTGANQPQHF. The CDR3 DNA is TGTGCCAGCAGTAATACAGGGGCCAATCAGCCCCAGCATTTT. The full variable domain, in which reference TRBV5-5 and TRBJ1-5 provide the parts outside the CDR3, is DAGVTQSPTHLIKTRGQQVTLRCSPISGHKSVSWYQQVLGQGPQFIFQYYEKEERGRGNFPDRFSARQFPNYSSELNVNALLLGDSALYLCASSNTGANQPQHFGDGTRLSIL.

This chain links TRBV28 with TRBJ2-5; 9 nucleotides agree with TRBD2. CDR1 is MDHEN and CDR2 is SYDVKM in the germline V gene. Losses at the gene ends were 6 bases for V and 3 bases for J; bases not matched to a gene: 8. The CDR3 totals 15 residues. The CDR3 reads CASSRVSGGEETQYF. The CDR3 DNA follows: TGTGCCAGCAGCCGGGTTAGCGGGGGCGAAGAGACCCAGTACTTC.

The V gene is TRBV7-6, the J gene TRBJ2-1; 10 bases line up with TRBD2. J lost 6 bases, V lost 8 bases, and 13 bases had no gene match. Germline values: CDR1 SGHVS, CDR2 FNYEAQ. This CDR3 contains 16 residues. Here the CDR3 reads CASGRASGSVPNEQFF. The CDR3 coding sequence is TGTGCCAGCGGACGCGCTAGCGGGAGTGTGCCCAATGAGCAGTTCTTC.

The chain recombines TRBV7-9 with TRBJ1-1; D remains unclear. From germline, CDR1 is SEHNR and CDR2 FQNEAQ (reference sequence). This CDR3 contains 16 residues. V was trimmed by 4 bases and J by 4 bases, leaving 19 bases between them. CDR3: CASSSSVELGFTEAFF. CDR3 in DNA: TGTGCCAGCAGCTCAAGCGTGGAGTTGGGGTTCACTGAAGCTTTCTTT.

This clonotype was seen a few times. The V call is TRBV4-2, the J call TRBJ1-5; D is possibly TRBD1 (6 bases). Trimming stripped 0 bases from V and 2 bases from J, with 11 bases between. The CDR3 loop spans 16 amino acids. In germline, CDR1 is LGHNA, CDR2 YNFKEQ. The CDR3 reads CASSQEGRGGNQPQHF. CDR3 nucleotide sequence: TGTGCCAGCAGCCAAGAAGGCAGGGGTGGCAATCAGCCCCAGCATTTT.